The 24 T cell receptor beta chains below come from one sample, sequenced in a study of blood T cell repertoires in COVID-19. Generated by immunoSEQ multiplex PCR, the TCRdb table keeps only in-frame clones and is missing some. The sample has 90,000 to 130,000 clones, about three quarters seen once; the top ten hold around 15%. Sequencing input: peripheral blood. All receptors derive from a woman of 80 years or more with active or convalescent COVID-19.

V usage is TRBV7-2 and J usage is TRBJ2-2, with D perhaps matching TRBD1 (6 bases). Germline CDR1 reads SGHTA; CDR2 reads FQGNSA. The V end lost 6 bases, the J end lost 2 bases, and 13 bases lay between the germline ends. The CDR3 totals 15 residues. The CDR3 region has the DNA TGTGCCAGCAGGGGGGCAGGGGTAAACACCGGGGAGCTGTTTTTT. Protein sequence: CASRGAGVNTGELFF.

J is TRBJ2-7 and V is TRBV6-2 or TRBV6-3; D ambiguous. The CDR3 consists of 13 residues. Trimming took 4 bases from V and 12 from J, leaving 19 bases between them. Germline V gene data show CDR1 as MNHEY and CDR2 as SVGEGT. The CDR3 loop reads CASSSNLRSRWYF. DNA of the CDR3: TGTGCCAGCAGTTCCAACCTTCGGTCGCGGTGGTACTTC.

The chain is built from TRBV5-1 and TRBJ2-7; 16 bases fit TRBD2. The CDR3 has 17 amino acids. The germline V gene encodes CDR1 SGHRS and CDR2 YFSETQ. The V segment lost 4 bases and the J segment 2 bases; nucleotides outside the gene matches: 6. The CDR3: CASSGGTSGRVTYEQYF. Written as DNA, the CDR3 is TGCGCCAGCAGCGGCGGGACTAGCGGGAGGGTAACCTACGAGCAGTACTTC.

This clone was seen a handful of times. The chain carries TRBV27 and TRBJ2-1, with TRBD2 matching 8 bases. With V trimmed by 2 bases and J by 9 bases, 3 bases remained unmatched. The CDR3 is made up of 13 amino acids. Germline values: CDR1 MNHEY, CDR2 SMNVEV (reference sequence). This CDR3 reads CASSLLAGFEQFF. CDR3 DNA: TGTGCCAGCAGTTTACTAGCGGGTTTTGAGCAGTTCTTC.

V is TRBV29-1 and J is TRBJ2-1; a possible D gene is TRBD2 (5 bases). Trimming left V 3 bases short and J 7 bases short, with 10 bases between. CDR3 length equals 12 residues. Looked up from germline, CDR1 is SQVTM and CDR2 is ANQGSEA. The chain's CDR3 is CSVEQTKNEQFF. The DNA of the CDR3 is TGCAGCGTTGAGCAGACTAAAAATGAGCAGTTCTTC.

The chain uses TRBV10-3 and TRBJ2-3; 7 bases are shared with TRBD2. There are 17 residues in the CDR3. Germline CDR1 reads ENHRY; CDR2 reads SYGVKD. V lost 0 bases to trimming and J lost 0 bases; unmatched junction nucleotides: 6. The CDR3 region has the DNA TGTGCCATCAGTGAGTCGGCGGGCGGGAGAAGCACAGATACGCAGTATTTT. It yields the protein CAISESAGGRSTDTQYF.

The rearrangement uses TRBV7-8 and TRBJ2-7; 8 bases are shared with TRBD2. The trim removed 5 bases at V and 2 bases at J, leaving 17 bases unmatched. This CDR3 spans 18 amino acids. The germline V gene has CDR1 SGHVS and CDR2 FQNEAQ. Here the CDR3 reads CASSITSGPYTTPYEQYF. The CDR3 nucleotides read TGTGCCAGCAGCATTACTAGCGGCCCCTATACTACCCCCTACGAGCAGTACTTC.

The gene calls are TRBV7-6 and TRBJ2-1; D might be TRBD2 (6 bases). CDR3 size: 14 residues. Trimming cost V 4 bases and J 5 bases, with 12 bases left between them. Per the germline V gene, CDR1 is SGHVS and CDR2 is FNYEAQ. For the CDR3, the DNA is TGTGCCAGCAGCTACGGGAGTCGGGACAATGAGCAGTTCTTC. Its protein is CASSYGSRDNEQFF. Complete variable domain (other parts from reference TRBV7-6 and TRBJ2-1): GAGVSQSPRYKVTKRGQDVALRCDPISGHVSLYWYRQALGQGPEFLTYFNYEAQQDKSGLPNDRFSAERPEGSISTLTIQRTEQRDSAMYRCASSYGSRDNEQFFGPGTRLTVL.

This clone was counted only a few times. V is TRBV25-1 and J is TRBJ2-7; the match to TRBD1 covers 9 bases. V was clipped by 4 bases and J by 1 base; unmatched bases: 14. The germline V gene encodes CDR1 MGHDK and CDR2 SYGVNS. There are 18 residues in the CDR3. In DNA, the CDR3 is TGTGCCAGCAGTGCCTCCGGGACAGGGCGGGGGTCGTCCTACGAGCAGTACTTC. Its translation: CASSASGTGRGSSYEQYF.

This chain's CDR3 is CASSVGAGDSTDTQYF. In nucleotides, the CDR3 is TGTGCCAGCAGCGTAGGAGCGGGAGATAGCACAGATACGCAGTATTTT. This sequence joins TRBV9 and TRBJ2-3; 8 nucleotides line up with TRBD2. The germline V gene encodes CDR1 SGDLS and CDR2 YYNGEE. J gave up 0 bases and V 0 bases, and 3 bases lay outside the gene matches. This CDR3 spans 16 amino acids.

The CDR3 loop is CASSKFGTTLNEQFF. The CDR3 DNA reads as TGTGCCAGCAGTAAGTTCGGGACTACCCTCAATGAGCAGTTCTTC. The rearrangement links TRBV6-5 to TRBJ2-1, with 7 bases fitting TRBD2. The CDR3 has 15 amino acids. Germline CDR1 reads MNHEY; CDR2 reads SVGAGI. Losses at the gene ends were 5 bases for V and 6 bases for J; bases not matched to a gene: 10.

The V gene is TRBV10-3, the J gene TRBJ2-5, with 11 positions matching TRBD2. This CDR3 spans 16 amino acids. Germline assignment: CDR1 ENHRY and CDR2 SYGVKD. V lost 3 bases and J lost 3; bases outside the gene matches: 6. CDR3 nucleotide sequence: TGTGCCATCAGTGATACTAGCGGGAGTAATGAAGAGACCCAGTACTTC. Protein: CAISDTSGSNEETQYF.

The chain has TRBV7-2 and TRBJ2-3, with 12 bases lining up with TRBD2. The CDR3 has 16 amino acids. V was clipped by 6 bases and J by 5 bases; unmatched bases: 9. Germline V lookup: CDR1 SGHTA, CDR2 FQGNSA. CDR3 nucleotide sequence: TGTGCCAGCAGTTCGAGACTAGCGGGAGTCATAGATACGCAGTATTTT. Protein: CASSSRLAGVIDTQYF. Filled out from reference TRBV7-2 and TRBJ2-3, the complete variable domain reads GAGVSQSPSNKVTEKGKDVELRCDPISGHTALYWYRQSLGQGLEFLIYFQGNSAPDKSGLPSDRFSAERTGGSVSTLTIQRTQQEDSAVYLCASSSRLAGVIDTQYFGPGTRLTVL.

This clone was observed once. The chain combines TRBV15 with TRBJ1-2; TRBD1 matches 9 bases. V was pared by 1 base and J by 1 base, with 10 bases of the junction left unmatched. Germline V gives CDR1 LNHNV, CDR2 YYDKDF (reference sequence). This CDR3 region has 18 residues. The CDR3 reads CATSRAPGQGHFNYGYTF. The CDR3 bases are TGTGCCACCAGCAGAGCCCCGGGACAGGGACACTTTAACTATGGCTACACCTTC.

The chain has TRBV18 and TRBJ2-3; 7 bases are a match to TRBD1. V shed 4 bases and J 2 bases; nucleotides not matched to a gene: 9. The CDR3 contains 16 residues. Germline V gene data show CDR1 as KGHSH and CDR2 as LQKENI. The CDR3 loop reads CASSQPGQRYTDTQYF. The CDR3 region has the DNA TGTGCCAGCTCACAGCCGGGACAGAGGTACACAGATACGCAGTATTTT.

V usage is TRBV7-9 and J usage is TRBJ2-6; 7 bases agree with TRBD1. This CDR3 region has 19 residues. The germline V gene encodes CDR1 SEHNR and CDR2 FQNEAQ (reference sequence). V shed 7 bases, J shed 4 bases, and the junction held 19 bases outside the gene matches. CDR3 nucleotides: TGTGCCAGCATTCGACGGGACAGAGGGTACTTTCTCGGGGCCAACGTCCTGACTTTC. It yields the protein CASIRRDRGYFLGANVLTF.

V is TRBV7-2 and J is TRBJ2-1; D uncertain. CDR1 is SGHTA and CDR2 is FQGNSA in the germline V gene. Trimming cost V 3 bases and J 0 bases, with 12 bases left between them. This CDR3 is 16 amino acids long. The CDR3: CASSFLSSSSYNEQFF. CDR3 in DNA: TGTGCCAGCAGCTTCCTTAGTAGCAGCTCCTACAATGAGCAGTTCTTC.

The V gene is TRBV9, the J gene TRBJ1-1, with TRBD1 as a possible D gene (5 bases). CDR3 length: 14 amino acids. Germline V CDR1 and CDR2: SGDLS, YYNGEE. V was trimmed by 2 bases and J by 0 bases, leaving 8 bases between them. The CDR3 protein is CASSVSGMNTEAFF. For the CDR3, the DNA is TGTGCCAGCAGCGTCTCAGGGATGAACACTGAAGCTTTCTTT. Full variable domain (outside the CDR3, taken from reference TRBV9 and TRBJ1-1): DSGVTQTPKHLITATGQRVTLRCSPRSGDLSVYWYQQSLDQGLQFLIQYYNGEERAKGNILERFSAQQFPDLHSELNLSSLELGDSALYFCASSVSGMNTEAFFGQGTRLTVV.

For the CDR3, the DNA is TGCGCCAGCAGAGTAAGCGGGTTAAGTGAGTTCTTC. Residues: CASRVSGLSEFF. J is TRBJ2-1 and V is TRBV10-2, with D perhaps TRBD2 (6 bases). The V gene lost 6 bases and the J gene lost 14 bases, with 17 bases spanning the gap. This CDR3 is built from 12 residues. Germline values: CDR1 WSHSY, CDR2 SAAADI.

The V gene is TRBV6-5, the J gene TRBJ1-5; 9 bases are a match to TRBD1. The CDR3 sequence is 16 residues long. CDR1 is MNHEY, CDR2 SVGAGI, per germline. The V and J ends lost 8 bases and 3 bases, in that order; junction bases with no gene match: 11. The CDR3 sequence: CASGSPWTGDNQPQHF. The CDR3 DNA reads TGTGCCAGCGGTTCCCCATGGACAGGGGACAATCAGCCCCAGCATTTT.

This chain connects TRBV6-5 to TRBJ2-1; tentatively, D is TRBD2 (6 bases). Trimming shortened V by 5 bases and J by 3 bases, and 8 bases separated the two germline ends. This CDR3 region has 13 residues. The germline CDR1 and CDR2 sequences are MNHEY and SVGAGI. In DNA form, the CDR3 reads TGTGCCAGCAGTCTGGACTACTACAATGAGCAGTTCTTC. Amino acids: CASSLDYYNEQFF.

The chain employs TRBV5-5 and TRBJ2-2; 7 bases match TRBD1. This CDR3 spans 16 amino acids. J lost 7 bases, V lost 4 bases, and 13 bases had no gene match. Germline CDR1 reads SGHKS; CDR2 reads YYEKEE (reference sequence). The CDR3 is CASSTPGGAYVGELFF. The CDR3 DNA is TGTGCCAGCAGCACACCAGGGGGAGCGTATGTCGGGGAGCTGTTTTTT.

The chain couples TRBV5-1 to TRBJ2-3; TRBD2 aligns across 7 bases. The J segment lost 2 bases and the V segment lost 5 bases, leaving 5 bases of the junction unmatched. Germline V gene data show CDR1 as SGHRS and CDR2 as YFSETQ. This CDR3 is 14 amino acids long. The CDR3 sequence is CASSFGTITDTQYF. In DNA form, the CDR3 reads TGCGCCAGCAGTTTCGGGACTATCACAGATACGCAGTATTTT. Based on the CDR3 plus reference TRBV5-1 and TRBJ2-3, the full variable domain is KAGVTQTPRYLIKTRGQQVTLSCSPISGHRSVSWYQQTPGQGLQFLFEYFSETQRNKGNFPGRFSGRQFSNSRSEMNVSTLELGDSALYLCASSFGTITDTQYFGPGTRLTVL.

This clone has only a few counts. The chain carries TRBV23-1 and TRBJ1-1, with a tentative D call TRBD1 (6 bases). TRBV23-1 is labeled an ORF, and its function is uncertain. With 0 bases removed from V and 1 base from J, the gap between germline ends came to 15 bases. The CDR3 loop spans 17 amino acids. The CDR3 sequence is CASSQSVAGDPNTEAFF. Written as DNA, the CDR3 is TGCGCCAGCAGTCAATCTGTGGCAGGGGATCCGAACACTGAAGCTTTCTTT.